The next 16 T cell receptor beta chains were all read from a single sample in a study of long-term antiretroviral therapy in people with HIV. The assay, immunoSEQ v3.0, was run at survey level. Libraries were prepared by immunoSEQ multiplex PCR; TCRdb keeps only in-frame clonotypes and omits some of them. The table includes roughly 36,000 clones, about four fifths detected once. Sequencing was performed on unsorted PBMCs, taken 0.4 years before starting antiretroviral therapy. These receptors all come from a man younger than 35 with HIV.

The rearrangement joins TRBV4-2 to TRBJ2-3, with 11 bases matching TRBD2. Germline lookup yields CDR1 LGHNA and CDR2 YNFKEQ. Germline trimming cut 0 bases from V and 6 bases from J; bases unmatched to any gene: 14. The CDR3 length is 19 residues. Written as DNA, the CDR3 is TGTGCCAGCAGCCAAGATGAACGGGAGACTAGCGGGATGTGGGATACGCAGTATTTT. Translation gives CASSQDERETSGMWDTQYF.

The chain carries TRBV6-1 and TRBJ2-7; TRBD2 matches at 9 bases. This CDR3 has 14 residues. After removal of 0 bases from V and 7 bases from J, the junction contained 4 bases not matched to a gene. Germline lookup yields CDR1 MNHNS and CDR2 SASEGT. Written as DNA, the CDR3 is TGTGCCAGCAGTGAAGCCCTAGCGGGGCGGGAGCAGTACTTC. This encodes CASSEALAGREQYF.

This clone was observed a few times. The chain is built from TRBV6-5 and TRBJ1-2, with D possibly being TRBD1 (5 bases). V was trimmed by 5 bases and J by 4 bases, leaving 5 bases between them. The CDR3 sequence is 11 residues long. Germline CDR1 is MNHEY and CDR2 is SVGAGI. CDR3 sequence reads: CASSDSYGYTF. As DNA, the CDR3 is TGTGCCAGCAGTGACAGCTATGGCTACACCTTC.

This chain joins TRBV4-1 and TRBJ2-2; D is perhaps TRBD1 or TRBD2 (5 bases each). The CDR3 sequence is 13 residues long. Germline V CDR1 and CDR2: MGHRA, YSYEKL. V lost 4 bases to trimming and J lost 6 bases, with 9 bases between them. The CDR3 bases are TGCGCCAGCAGCCCAGGGAGTCCCGGGGAGCTGTTTTTT. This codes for CASSPGSPGELFF.

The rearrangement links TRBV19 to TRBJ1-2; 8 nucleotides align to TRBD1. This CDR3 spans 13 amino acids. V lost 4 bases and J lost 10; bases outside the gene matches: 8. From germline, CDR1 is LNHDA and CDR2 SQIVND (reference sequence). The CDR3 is CASSKTLDRAYTF. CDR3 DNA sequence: TGTGCCAGTAGTAAAACCCTGGACAGGGCCTACACCTTC.

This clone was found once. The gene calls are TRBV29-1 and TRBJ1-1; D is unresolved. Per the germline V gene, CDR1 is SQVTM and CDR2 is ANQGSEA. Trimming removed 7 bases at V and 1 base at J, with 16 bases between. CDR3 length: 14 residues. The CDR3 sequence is CSELMPPANTEAFF. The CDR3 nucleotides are TGCAGCGAATTAATGCCGCCCGCGAACACTGAAGCTTTCTTT.

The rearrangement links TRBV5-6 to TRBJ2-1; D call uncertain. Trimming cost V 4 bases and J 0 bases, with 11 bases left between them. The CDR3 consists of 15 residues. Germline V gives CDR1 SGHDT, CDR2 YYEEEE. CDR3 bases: TGTGCCAGCAGCAACGACCGGGTCTCCTACAATGAGCAGTTCTTC. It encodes CASSNDRVSYNEQFF. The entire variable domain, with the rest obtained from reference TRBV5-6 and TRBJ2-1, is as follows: DAGVTQSPTHLIKTRGQQVTLRCSPKSGHDTVSWYQQALGQGPQFIFQYYEEEERQRGNFPDRFSGHQFPNYSSELNVNALLLGDSALYLCASSNDRVSYNEQFFGPGTRLTVL.

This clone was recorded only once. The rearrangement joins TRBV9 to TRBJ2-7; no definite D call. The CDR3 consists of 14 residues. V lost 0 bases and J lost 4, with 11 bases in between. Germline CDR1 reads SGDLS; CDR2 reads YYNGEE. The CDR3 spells CASSVGVGGYEQYF. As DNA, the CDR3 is TGTGCCAGCAGCGTAGGTGTCGGTGGTTACGAGCAGTACTTC.

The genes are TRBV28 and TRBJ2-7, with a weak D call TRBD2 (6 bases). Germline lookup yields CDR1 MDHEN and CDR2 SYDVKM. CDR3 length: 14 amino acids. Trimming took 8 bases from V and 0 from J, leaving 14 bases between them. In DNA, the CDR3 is TGTGCCAGCGGCGGGATACTGAGCTCCTACGAGCAGTACTTC. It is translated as CASGGILSSYEQYF. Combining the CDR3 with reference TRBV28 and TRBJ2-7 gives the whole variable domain DVKVTQSSRYLVKRTGEKVFLECVQDMDHENMFWYRQDPGLGLRLIYFSYDVKMKEKGDIPEGYSVSREKKERFSLILESASTNQTSMYLCASGGILSSYEQYFGPGTRLTVT.

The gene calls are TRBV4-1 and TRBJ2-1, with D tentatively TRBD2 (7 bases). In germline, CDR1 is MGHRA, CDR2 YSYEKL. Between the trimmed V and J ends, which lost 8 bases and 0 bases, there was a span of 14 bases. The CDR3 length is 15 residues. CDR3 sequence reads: CASARGAHSYNEQFF. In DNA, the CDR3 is TGCGCCAGCGCACGGGGGGCGCACTCCTACAATGAGCAGTTCTTC.

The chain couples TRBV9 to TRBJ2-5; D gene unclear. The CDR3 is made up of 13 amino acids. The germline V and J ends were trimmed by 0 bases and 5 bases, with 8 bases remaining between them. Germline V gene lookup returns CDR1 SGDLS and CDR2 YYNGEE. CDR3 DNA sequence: TGTGCCAGCAGCGTAGGAGGAGCGGAGACCCAGTACTTC. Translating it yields CASSVGGAETQYF.

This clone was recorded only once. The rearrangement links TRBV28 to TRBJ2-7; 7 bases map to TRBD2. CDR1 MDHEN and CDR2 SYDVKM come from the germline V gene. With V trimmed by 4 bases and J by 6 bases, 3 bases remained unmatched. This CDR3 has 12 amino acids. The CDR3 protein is CASSSLAREQYF. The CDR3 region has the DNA TGTGCCAGCAGTTCACTAGCGCGCGAGCAGTACTTC.

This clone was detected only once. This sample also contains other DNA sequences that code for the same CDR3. CDR3 in DNA: TGTGCCAGCAGTGCCCCAAGTAGCAATCAGCCCCAGCATTTT. It translates to CASSAPSSNQPQHF. The chain carries TRBV28 and TRBJ1-5; no definite D call. Trimming stripped 5 bases from V and 0 bases from J, with 8 bases between. The germline gives CDR1 MDHEN, CDR2 SYDVKM. The CDR3 loop spans 14 amino acids.

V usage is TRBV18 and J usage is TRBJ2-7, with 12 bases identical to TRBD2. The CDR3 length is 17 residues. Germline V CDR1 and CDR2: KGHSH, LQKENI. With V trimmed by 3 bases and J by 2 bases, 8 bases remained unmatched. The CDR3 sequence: CASSPGTSGFYAYEQYF. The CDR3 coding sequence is TGTGCCAGCTCACCGGGGACTAGCGGGTTCTACGCCTACGAGCAGTACTTC. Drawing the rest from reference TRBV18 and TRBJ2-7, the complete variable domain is NAGVMQNPRHLVRRRGQEARLRCSPMKGHSHVYWYRQLPEEGLKFMVYLQKENIIDESGMPKERFSAEFPKEGPSILRIQQVVRGDSAAYFCASSPGTSGFYAYEQYFGPGTRLTVT.

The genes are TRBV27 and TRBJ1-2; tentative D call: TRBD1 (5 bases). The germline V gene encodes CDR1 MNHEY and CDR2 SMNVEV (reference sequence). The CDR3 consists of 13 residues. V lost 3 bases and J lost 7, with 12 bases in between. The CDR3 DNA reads TGTGCCAGCAGTTTGGCAGGGAGAGGTGGCTACACCTTC. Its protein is CASSLAGRGGYTF.

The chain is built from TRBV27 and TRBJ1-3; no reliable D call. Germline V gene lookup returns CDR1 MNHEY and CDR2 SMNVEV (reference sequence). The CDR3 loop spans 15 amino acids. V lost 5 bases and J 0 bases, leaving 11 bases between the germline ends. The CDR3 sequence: CASSLSAVSGNTIYF. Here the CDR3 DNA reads TGTGCCAGCAGTCTCAGTGCCGTCTCTGGAAACACCATATATTTT.